This TCR beta chain derives from a study of Graves' ophthalmopathy and Graves' hyperthyroidism. Points from the study as a whole: Also, most clonotypes expanded in the thyroid above 0.001 frequency appeared in blood.

Amplification of TCR beta CDR3 regions used RNA transcripts. A first-round RT-PCR used HTBI primers, followed by a second-round multiplex PCR. TCRdb itself ran the multiplex PCR reads through MiXCR, one entry per CDR3 protein. The table shows 400,000 or so distinct CDR3 sequences, with 15% occurring only once. V was shortened by 2 bases and J by 2 bases, with 7 bases between the two germline ends. The CDR3 is made up of 14 amino acids. From germline, CDR1 is SGHTA and CDR2 FQGNSA. This clonotype was seen many times. As yet, its antigen is unknown. This receptor was obtained from a woman aged 18-29 years with stable Graves' hyperthyroidism. The specimen sequenced was peripheral blood. V is TRBV7-2 and J is TRBJ1-3; D possibly corresponds to TRBD1 (6 bases). CDR3: CASSLQGTGNTIYF. The CDR3 bases are TGTGCCAGCAGCTTACAGGGGACTGGAAACACCATATATTTT. The entire variable domain, with the rest obtained from reference TRBV7-2 and TRBJ1-3, is as follows: GAGVSQSPSNKVTEKGKDVELRCDPISGHTALYWYRQSLGQGLEFLIYFQGNSAPDKSGLPSDRFSAERTGGSVSTLTIQRTQQEDSAVYLCASSLQGTGNTIYFGEGSWLTVV.